This T cell receptor beta chain was sequenced in a study of PD-L1 blockade in urothelial cancer. Time point described: peripheral blood 6 weeks after treatment start. Sequencing used immunoSEQ multiplex PCR; TCRdb keeps in-frame clones, though not all of them. The sample contains around 110,000 clones, more than 85% of which appear only once. This specimen was PBMCs, taken around atezolizumab (anti-PD-L1) treatment. This TCR was recovered from a man aged 55-75 years with urothelial cancer.

CDR3 bases: TGTGCCATCAGTGAGACGGACAGGGATCAGCCCCAGCATTTT. Residues: CAISETDRDQPQHF. This chain uses TRBV10-3 with TRBJ1-5; 8 bases match TRBD1. Germline V CDR1 and CDR2: ENHRY, SYGVKD. J lost 5 bases, V lost 2 bases, and 2 bases had no gene match. The CDR3 length is 14 residues.